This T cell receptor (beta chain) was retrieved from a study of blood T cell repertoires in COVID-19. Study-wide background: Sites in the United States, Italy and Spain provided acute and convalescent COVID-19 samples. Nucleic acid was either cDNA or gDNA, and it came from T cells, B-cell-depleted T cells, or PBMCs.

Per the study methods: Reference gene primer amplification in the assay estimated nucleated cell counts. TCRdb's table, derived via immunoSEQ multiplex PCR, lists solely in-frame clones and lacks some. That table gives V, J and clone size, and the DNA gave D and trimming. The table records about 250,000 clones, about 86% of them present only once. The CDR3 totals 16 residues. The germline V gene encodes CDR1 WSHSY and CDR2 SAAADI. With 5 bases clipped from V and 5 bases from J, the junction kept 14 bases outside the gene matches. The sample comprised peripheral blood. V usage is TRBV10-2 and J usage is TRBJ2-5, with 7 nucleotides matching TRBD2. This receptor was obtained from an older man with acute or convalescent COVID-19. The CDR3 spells CASSSEGGRWDETQYF. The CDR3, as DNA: TGCGCCAGCAGTTCGGAGGGAGGGCGGTGGGATGAGACCCAGTACTTC.